This is a list of T cell receptor beta chains from one sample in a study of T cell responses to AZD1222 COVID-19 vaccine. Sequenced by immunoSEQ multiplex PCR; TCRdb stores in-frame clones only, minus some. The table shows some 150,000 clones, with around 88% occurring only once. The specimen was peripheral blood, collected on day 0 of AZD1222 vaccination. The receptors come from an adult in good health. Each CDR3 is given with its conserved first and last residue. Fields, in order: clone size, D gene, V gene, CDR3 length, J gene, CDR3 DNA, CDR3 protein. A D gene is named only where the DNA matches it firmly. Clone size is given for some rows only: seen once, a few or many times, or a class if the clone is expanded.

NA	TRBD1	TRBV28	14	TRBJ2-7	TGTGCCAGCAGTTCTCCCGGGACAGGGGAAGAGCAGTACTTC	CASSSPGTGEEQYF
NA	NA	TRBV6-5	13	TRBJ1-2	TGTGCCACTTCGGGACTGTTAACGAGGGGCTACACCTTC	CATSGLLTRGYTF
NA	TRBD2	TRBV29-1	13	TRBJ2-3	TGCAGCGTTGTGCGGGGGGGCTCAGATACGCAGTATTTT	CSVVRGGSDTQYF
NA	NA	TRBV2	11	TRBJ2-3	TGTGCCAGCAGTGCCCCAGATACGCAGTATTTT	CASSAPDTQYF
NA	NA	TRBV3-1/TRBV3-2	16	TRBJ1-3	TGTGCCAGCAGCCAAGGGTTAAGACCCCTCGGAAACACCATATATTTT	CASSQGLRPLGNTIYF
once	NA	TRBV6-5	12	TRBJ1-1	TGTGCCAGCAGCGGTGGAGGCACTGAAGCTTTCTTT	CASSGGGTEAFF
NA	NA	TRBV7-2	12	TRBJ2-1	TGTGCCAGCAGCTTAGACAGGCATGAGCAGTTCTTC	CASSLDRHEQFF
NA	NA	TRBV6-6	13	TRBJ2-1	TGTGCCAGCAACTCCCTCATCGGGAATGAGCAGTTCTTC	CASNSLIGNEQFF
NA	NA	TRBV29-1	14	TRBJ1-2	TGCAGCGTTCCGTCCTTTTCGGGCGACTATGGCTACACCTTC	CSVPSFSGDYGYTF
NA	TRBD2	TRBV4-3	20	TRBJ2-3	TGCGCCAGCAGCCAAGAAGGGCCTAGCGGGGGACACACTAGCACAGATACGCAGTATTTT	CASSQEGPSGGHTSTDTQYF